Each of the 29 T cell receptor beta chains below was sequenced from the same sample in a study of blood T cell repertoires in COVID-19. Produced via immunoSEQ multiplex PCR; TCRdb's table is partial and in-frame only. This table holds about 150,000 clones, roughly 88% found once. The source material was PBMCs or T cells enriched from blood (not recorded which). The receptors here all came from a man in his sixties or seventies who had been exposed to COVID-19.

This chain connects TRBV27 to TRBJ2-3; 12 nucleotides match TRBD2. The V and J ends lost 8 bases and 5 bases, in that order; junction bases with no gene match: 14. Germline V gene lookup returns CDR1 MNHEY and CDR2 SMNVEV (reference sequence). CDR3 length: 17 residues. The CDR3 DNA reads TGTGCCAGCGGACTAGCGGGAATATCTCCTCGGGGAGATACGCAGTATTTT. Translated: CASGLAGISPRGDTQYF.

The genes are TRBV3-1 (or the pseudogene TRBV3-2) and TRBJ2-2; D call uncertain. Between the trimmed V and J ends, which lost 4 bases and 1 base, there was a span of 7 bases. From germline, CDR1 is LGHDT and CDR2 YNNKEL (reference sequence). The CDR3 length is 14 residues. Written as DNA, the CDR3 is TGTGCCAGCAGCCCTTACTTGAACACCGGGGAGCTGTTTTTT. It yields the protein CASSPYLNTGELFF.

The chain links TRBV18 to TRBJ2-7, with D maybe TRBD2 (6 bases). Between the trimmed V and J ends, which lost 1 base and 6 bases, there was a span of 13 bases. Germline CDR1 KGHSH, CDR2 LQKENI. The CDR3 has 14 amino acids. CDR3 DNA sequence: TGTGCCAGCTCACCACAGTTTAGCGGTCTCGAGCAGTACTTC. It is translated as CASSPQFSGLEQYF. The entire variable domain, with the rest obtained from reference TRBV18 and TRBJ2-7, is as follows: NAGVMQNPRHLVRRRGQEARLRCSPMKGHSHVYWYRQLPEEGLKFMVYLQKENIIDESGMPKERFSAEFPKEGPSILRIQQVVRGDSAAYFCASSPQFSGLEQYFGPGTRLTVT.

This clone was recorded once. In DNA form, the CDR3 reads TGTGCCAGCAGCCCCCAGGGGGCGAATGGCTACACCTTC. It encodes CASSPQGANGYTF. V is TRBV6-5 and J is TRBJ1-2, with 8 bases matching TRBD1. The trim removed 6 bases at V and 6 bases at J, leaving 6 bases unmatched. CDR3 size: 13 residues. Germline V CDR1 and CDR2: MNHEY, SVGAGI.

This rearrangement joins TRBV7-2 to TRBJ2-1; TRBD2 matches at 11 bases. V lost 3 bases, J lost 8 bases, and 12 bases stayed unmatched. The CDR3 runs to 17 residues. Germline V gives CDR1 SGHTA, CDR2 FQGNSA. This CDR3 reads CASSFRPLAGGAHEQFF. The CDR3 bases are TGTGCCAGCAGCTTTAGGCCCCTAGCGGGAGGAGCCCATGAGCAGTTCTTC. The whole variable domain, filled in from reference TRBV7-2 and TRBJ2-1, reads GAGVSQSPSNKVTEKGKDVELRCDPISGHTALYWYRQSLGQGLEFLIYFQGNSAPDKSGLPSDRFSAERTGGSVSTLTIQRTQQEDSAVYLCASSFRPLAGGAHEQFFGPGTRLTVL.

This chain joins TRBV19 and TRBJ2-3, with 10 nucleotides matching TRBD2. Germline CDR1 is LNHDA and CDR2 is SQIVND (reference sequence). The J segment lost 4 bases and the V segment lost 8 bases, leaving 3 bases of the junction unmatched. The CDR3 is made up of 13 amino acids. Here the CDR3 DNA reads TGTGCCAGTGGAGCGGGGGGGCCAGATACGCAGTATTTT. This sequence encodes CASGAGGPDTQYF.

The chain couples TRBV19 to TRBJ1-4; D remains unclear. The CDR3 spans 12 residues. The germline V and J ends were trimmed by 4 bases and 12 bases, with 12 bases remaining between them. CDR1 is LNHDA and CDR2 is SQIVND in the germline V gene (reference sequence). CDR3 in DNA: TGTGCCAGTAGTAGTGTTCCGCGGGAACTGTTTTTT. This encodes CASSSVPRELFF.

V usage is TRBV28 and J usage is TRBJ2-6, with TRBD1 matching over 8 bases. There are 15 residues in the CDR3. CDR1 and CDR2 from the germline V gene are MDHEN and SYDVKM. V lost 5 bases and J lost 1; bases outside the gene matches: 1. The CDR3 coding sequence is TGTGCCAGCAGTAGGACAGGGTCTGGGGCCAACGTCCTGACTTTC. Translation: CASSRTGSGANVLTF.

J is TRBJ1-2 and V is TRBV12-3 or TRBV12-4; 9 bases line up with TRBD1. This CDR3 spans 13 amino acids. V gave up 10 bases and J gave up 3 bases; unmatched junction bases: 6. CDR3 nucleotides: TGTGCCATTGCGACAGGGGGATACTATGGCTACACCTTC. It specifies CAIATGGYYGYTF.

The sample holds one count of this clone. V and J are TRBV12-3 or TRBV12-4 and TRBJ2-3; unclear D gene. The CDR3 loop spans 12 amino acids. V gave up 6 bases and J gave up 3 bases, with 7 bases separating them. The CDR3: CASRSGTDTQYF. The CDR3 DNA reads TGTGCCAGCAGATCAGGAACAGATACGCAGTATTTT.

The V call is TRBV11-1, the J call TRBJ2-1; 15 bases are a match to TRBD2. With 4 bases clipped from V and 8 bases from J, the junction kept 6 bases outside the gene matches. The CDR3 is 16 residues long. CDR1 and CDR2 (germline): SGHAT, FQDESV (reference sequence). CDR3 DNA: TGTGCCAGCAGCTCAGGGACTAGCGGGGGGTTGGATGAGCAGTTCTTC. It encodes CASSSGTSGGLDEQFF.

The chain has TRBV28 and TRBJ1-1, with 10 positions matching TRBD1. The CDR3 runs 17 residues. Germline V gives CDR1 MDHEN, CDR2 SYDVKM. The junction had 8 bases not matched to a gene; V was cut back by 4 bases and J by 0 bases. CDR3 in amino acids: CASSSAGTGALNTEAFF. The CDR3 DNA reads TGTGCCAGCAGTTCGGCCGGGACAGGGGCCTTGAACACTGAAGCTTTCTTT.

The chain is built from TRBV7-9 and TRBJ2-1; TRBD1 aligns across 7 bases. V lost 3 bases and J lost 0; bases outside the gene matches: 8. Germline values: CDR1 SEHNR, CDR2 FQNEAQ (reference sequence). The CDR3 length is 17 residues. The CDR3: CASSFVGGQSSYNEQFF. CDR3 nucleotide sequence: TGTGCCAGCAGCTTTGTTGGGGGACAGTCCTCCTACAATGAGCAGTTCTTC.

This clone was picked up a small number of times. This chain links TRBV6-2 or TRBV6-3 with TRBJ2-7, with D unresolved. CDR3 length equals 13 residues. Trimming shortened V by 5 bases and J by 12 bases, and 20 bases separated the two germline ends. Germline V gene sequence: CDR1 MNHEY, CDR2 SVGEGT. The CDR3 spells CASSPLGPLPGYF. CDR3 nucleotides: TGTGCCAGCAGTCCCCTGGGCCCTCTTCCTGGGTACTTC.

The genes are TRBV11-2 and TRBJ2-1; TRBD1 matches at 10 bases. Germline V lookup: CDR1 SGHAT, CDR2 FQNNGV. Trimming took 1 base from V and 7 from J; bases not matched to a gene: 10. This CDR3 is 17 amino acids long. The CDR3 bases are TGTGCCAGCAGCTTAGTTCCCGGACAGGGGGTAGGGAATGAGCAGTTCTTC. It encodes CASSLVPGQGVGNEQFF.

This chain links TRBV24-1 with TRBJ1-5, with TRBD1 identical over 7 bases. The CDR3 totals 14 residues. V was clipped by 3 bases and J by 10 bases; unmatched bases: 8. Germline values: CDR1 KGHDR, CDR2 SFDVKD. The CDR3 sequence is CATSDPRSGGPQHF. The CDR3 nucleotides read TGTGCCACCAGTGATCCCCGGTCAGGGGGACCCCAGCATTTT.

The CDR3 DNA is TGTGCCAGCAGCCAAGAACGGCTCGGGGGGAACTATGGCTACACCTTC. Translating gives CASSQERLGGNYGYTF. The chain has TRBV3-1 (or the pseudogene TRBV3-2) and TRBJ1-2; D is perhaps TRBD1 (5 bases). The CDR3 consists of 16 residues. Germline-derived CDR1 and CDR2 are LGHDT and YNNKEL (reference sequence). Trimming stripped 0 bases from V and 2 bases from J, with 13 bases between.

The genes are TRBV9 and TRBJ2-3; 9 bases align to TRBD2. V gave up 0 bases and J gave up 1 base; unmatched junction bases: 3. This CDR3 has 16 amino acids. In germline, CDR1 is SGDLS, CDR2 YYNGEE. CDR3 in DNA: TGTGCCAGCAGCGTAGTGGCGGGAGGGGGCACAGATACGCAGTATTTT. Amino acid sequence: CASSVVAGGGTDTQYF.

The gene calls are TRBV2 and TRBJ2-7; 12 bases are a match to TRBD2. Germline trimming cut 6 bases from V and 3 bases from J; bases unmatched to any gene: 9. The CDR3 sequence is 16 residues long. Germline loops: CDR1 SNHLY, CDR2 FYNNEI. CDR3 residues: CASSPRLAGEYYEQYF. CDR3 sequence (DNA): TGTGCCAGCAGCCCGCGACTAGCGGGGGAATACTACGAGCAGTACTTC.

The chain joins TRBV5-5 to TRBJ2-7, with 11 positions matching TRBD2. Germline CDR1 and CDR2: SGHKS and YYEKEE (reference sequence). V shed 4 bases, J shed 2 bases, and the junction held 8 bases outside the gene matches. The CDR3 is made up of 16 amino acids. The CDR3: CASSVLGTSGPYEQYF. The CDR3, as DNA: TGTGCCAGCAGCGTTCTCGGGACTAGCGGACCCTACGAGCAGTACTTC.

The gene calls are TRBV11-2 and TRBJ1-1; D gene uncertain. Per germline, CDR1 SGHAT and CDR2 FQNNGV. CDR3 length: 12 amino acids. Trimming took off 1 base at V and 7 bases at J, with 7 bases between the two ends. CDR3 coding DNA: TGTGCCAGCAGCTTAGTCCAGTTTGAAGCTTTCTTT. Its translation is CASSLVQFEAFF.

The rearrangement links TRBV3-1 (or the pseudogene TRBV3-2) to TRBJ2-7; TRBD2 aligns across 7 bases. Per the germline V gene, CDR1 is LGHDT and CDR2 is YNNKEL (reference sequence). The ends lost 6 bases at V and 0 bases at J; junction bases unmatched: 8. The CDR3 runs to 15 residues. The chain's CDR3 is CASSSGYKNSYEQYF. The CDR3 nucleotides are TGTGCCAGCAGTAGCGGGTACAAAAACTCCTACGAGCAGTACTTC.

This clone was found once. The CDR3 sequence: CASRQTSGSGTGELFF. In DNA form, the CDR3 reads TGTGCCAGCAGACAAACTAGCGGGAGCGGCACCGGGGAGCTGTTTTTT. This chain connects TRBV7-2 to TRBJ2-2; 11 bases align to TRBD2. The V gene's germline CDR1 is SGHTA and CDR2 FQGNSA. CDR3 length equals 16 residues. The junction had 7 bases not matched to a gene; V was cut back by 6 bases and J by 4 bases.

The gene calls are TRBV10-1 and TRBJ2-3; TRBD2 matches at 12 bases. V dropped 3 bases and J dropped 6; count of bases not matched to a gene: 7. Germline V gene sequence: CDR1 WNHNN, CDR2 SYGVQD (reference sequence). CDR3 length: 16 residues. CDR3 region: CASSDQTSGSWDTQYF. The CDR3 DNA follows: TGCGCCAGCAGTGACCAGACTAGCGGGAGTTGGGATACGCAGTATTTT.

This chain joins TRBV18 and TRBJ1-3; D is undetermined. The V end lost 2 bases, the J end lost 9 bases, and 8 bases lay between the germline ends. Germline V gene lookup returns CDR1 KGHSH and CDR2 LQKENI. The CDR3 has 12 residues. CDR3: CASSPTSGTIYF. The CDR3 region has the DNA TGTGCCAGCTCACCAACGAGCGGCACCATATATTTT.

The rearrangement joins TRBV5-4 to TRBJ1-6, with a possible D match to TRBD1 (5 bases). Trimming left V 1 base short and J 9 bases short, with 11 bases between. The CDR3 is 14 residues long. CDR1 SGHNT and CDR2 YYREEE come from the germline V gene (reference sequence). CDR3 sequence reads: CASSLQGAASPLHF. The CDR3 DNA sequence: TGTGCCAGCAGCTTGCAAGGGGCGGCTTCACCCCTCCACTTT.

This clone was seen more than once but under ten times. The chain combines TRBV6-4 with TRBJ1-6; D is perhaps TRBD1 (5 bases). Germline CDR1 and CDR2: MRHNA and SNTAGT. Between the trimmed V and J ends, which lost 3 bases and 9 bases, there was a span of 15 bases. The CDR3 length is 15 residues. The chain's CDR3 is CASSEQLGRGSPLHF. CDR3 bases: TGTGCCAGCAGTGAACAACTGGGGCGGGGTTCACCCCTCCACTTT.

V and J are TRBV5-5 and TRBJ1-6, with D maybe TRBD1 (5 bases). CDR3 length equals 14 residues. Trimming pared 0 bases from V and 6 bases from J, leaving 7 bases between. Germline CDR1 and CDR2: SGHKS and YYEKEE (reference sequence). In DNA, the CDR3 is TGTGCCAGCAGCTTGGGACAGCCTAATTCACCCCTCCACTTT. Encoded protein: CASSLGQPNSPLHF. Full variable domain (missing parts from reference TRBV5-5 and TRBJ1-6): DAGVTQSPTHLIKTRGQQVTLRCSPISGHKSVSWYQQVLGQGPQFIFQYYEKEERGRGNFPDRFSARQFPNYSSELNVNALLLGDSALYLCASSLGQPNSPLHFGNGTRLTVT.

This clone came up a few times. This chain connects TRBV5-1 to TRBJ1-2, with 8 nucleotides matching TRBD1. The CDR3 has 15 residues. Germline loops: CDR1 SGHRS, CDR2 YFSETQ. V gave up 1 base and J gave up 6 bases; unmatched junction bases: 8. CDR3 sequence (DNA): TGCGCCAGCAGCTTGCGAGGACAGGGTATGGATGGCTACACCTTC. This gives the protein CASSLRGQGMDGYTF.